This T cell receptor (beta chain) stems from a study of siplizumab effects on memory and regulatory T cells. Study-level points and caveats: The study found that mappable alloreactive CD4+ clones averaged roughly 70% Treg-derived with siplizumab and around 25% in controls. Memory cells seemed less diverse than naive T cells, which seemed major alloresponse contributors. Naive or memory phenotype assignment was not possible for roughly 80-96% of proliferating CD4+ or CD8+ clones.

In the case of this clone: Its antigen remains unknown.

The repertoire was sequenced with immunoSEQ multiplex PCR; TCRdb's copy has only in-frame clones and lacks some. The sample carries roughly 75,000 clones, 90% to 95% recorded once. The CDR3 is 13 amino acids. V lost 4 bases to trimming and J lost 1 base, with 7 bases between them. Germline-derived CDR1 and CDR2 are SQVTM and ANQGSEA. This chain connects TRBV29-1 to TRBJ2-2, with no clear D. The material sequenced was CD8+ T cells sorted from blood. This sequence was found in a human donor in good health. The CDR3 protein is CSVAAGNTGELFF. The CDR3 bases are TGCAGCGTTGCCGCAGGGAACACCGGGGAGCTGTTTTTT.